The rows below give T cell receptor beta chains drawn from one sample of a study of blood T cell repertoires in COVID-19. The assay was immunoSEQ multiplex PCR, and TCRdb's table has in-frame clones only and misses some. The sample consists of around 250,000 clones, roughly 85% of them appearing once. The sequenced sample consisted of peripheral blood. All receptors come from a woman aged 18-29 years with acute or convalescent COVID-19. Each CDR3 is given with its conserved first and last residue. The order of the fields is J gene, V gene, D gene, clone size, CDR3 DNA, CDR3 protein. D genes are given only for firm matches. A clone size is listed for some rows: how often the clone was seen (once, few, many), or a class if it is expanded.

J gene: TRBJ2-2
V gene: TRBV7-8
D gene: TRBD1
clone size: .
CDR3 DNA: TGTGCCAGCAGCCGACAGATTTATACAGGGGGCTTCGGGGAGCTGTTTTTT
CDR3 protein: CASSRQIYTGGFGELFF

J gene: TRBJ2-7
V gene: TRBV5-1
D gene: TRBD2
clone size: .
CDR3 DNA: TGCGCCAGCAGGTTTAGCGGGAGTGGCGAGCAGTACTTC
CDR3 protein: CASRFSGSGEQYF

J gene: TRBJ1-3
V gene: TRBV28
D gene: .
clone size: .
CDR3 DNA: TGTGCCAGCAGCTCAGGGGCGGCTGGAAACACCATATATTTT
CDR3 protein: CASSSGAAGNTIYF

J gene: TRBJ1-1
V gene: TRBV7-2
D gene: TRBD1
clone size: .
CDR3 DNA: TGTGCCAGCAGCTTAGGTCCAGGACAGGGTTTCACTGAAGCTTTCTTT
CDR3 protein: CASSLGPGQGFTEAFF

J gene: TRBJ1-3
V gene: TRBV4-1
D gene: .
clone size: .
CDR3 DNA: TGCGCCAGCCAGCGGGACCCCGGAAACACCATATATTTT
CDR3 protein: CASQRDPGNTIYF

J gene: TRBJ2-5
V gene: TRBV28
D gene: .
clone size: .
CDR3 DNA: TGTGCCAGCAGGCTTGAAGGGGGACGCCAAGAGACCCAGTACTTC
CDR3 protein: CASRLEGGRQETQYF

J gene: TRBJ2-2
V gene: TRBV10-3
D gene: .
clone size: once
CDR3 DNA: TGTGCCATCAGTGAAATTTCATCGAACACCGGGGAGCTGTTTTTT
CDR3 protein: CAISEISSNTGELFF

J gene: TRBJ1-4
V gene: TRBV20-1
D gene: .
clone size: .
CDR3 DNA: TGCAGTCCCTTGGTGGGCGAAAAACTGTTTTTT
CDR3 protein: CSPLVGEKLFF

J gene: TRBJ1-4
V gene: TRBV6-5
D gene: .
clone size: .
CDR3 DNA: TGTGCCAGCAGTTACTCGCCGGACAATCCTAATGAAAAACTGTTTTTT
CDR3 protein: CASSYSPDNPNEKLFF

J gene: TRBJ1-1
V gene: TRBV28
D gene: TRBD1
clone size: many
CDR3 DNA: TGTGCCAGCAGTTTAGACAGGGGGAGGATAAACACTGAAGCTTTCTTT
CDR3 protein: CASSLDRGRINTEAFF

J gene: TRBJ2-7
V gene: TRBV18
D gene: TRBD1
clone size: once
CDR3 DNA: TGTGCCAGCTCACCCCGCGACAGGGTGAGCTACGAGCAGTACTTC
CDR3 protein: CASSPRDRVSYEQYF

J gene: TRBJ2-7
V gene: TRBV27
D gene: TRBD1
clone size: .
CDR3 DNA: TGTGCCAGCAGTTTGACAGGGGCCTCCTCGAGAGAGCAGTACTTC
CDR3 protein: CASSLTGASSREQYF

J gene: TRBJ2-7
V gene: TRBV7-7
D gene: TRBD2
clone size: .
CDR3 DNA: TGTGCTAGCAGCATCGGGGCTAGCGGCTCCTACGAGCAGTACTTC
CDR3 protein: CASSIGASGSYEQYF

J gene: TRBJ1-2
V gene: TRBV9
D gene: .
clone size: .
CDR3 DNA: TGTGCCAGCAGCGTAGAAACAGGCTATGGCTACACCTTC
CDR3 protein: CASSVETGYGYTF

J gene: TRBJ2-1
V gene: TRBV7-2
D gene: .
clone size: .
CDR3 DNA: TGTGCCAGCAGCTTCGGGCAGGGGAATGAGCAGTTCTTC
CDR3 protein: CASSFGQGNEQFF

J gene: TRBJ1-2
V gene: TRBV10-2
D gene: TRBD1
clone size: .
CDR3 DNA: TGCGCCAGCAGTGACCCGGGACAGGGAAAAGACGGCTACACCTTC
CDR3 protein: CASSDPGQGKDGYTF

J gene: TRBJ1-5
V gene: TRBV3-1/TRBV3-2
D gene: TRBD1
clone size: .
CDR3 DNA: TGTGCCAGCAGCCAGGATGCCGGGACAGGGGGTCAGCCCCAGCATTTT
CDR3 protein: CASSQDAGTGGQPQHF

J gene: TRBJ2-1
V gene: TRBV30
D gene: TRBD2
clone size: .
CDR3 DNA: TGTGCCTGGAGCCAACCGGGACTAGCGGGATTGGGTGAGCAGTTCTTC
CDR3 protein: CAWSQPGLAGLGEQFF

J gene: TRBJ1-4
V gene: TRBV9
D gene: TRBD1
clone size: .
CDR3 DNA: TGTGCCAGCAGCCCACGGACAGGGGGTGGTGAAAAACTGTTTTTT
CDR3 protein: CASSPRTGGGEKLFF

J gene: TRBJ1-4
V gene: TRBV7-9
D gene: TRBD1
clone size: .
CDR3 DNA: TGTGCCAGCAGCCTGGGACAGGGGGGATTCGACCTCTACGAAAAACTGTTTTTT
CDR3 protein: CASSLGQGGFDLYEKLFF

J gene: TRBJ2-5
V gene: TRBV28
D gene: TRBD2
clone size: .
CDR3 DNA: TGTGCCAGCAGCCCGACCGTTGGGTTAGCGGGGGAGACCCAGTACTTC
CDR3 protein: CASSPTVGLAGETQYF

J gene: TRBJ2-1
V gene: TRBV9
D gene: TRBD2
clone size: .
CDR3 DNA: TGTGCCAGCAGCGTAGAGTTCTCGGGACTAGCGGGCTACAATGAGCAGTTCTTC
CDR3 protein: CASSVEFSGLAGYNEQFF

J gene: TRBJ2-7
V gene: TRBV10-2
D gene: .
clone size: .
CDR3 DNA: TGCGCCAGCAGCACCCCCCGGCTAGCTAACCACGAGCAGTACTTC
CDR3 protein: CASSTPRLANHEQYF

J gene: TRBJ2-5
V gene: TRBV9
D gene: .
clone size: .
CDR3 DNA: TGTGCCAGCAGCGTAACCGGGTCTCAAGAGACCCAGTACTTC
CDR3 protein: CASSVTGSQETQYF

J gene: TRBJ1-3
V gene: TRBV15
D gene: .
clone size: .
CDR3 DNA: TGTGCCACCAGCAGAGATTTTGGGGCGGACACCATATATTTT
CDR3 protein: CATSRDFGADTIYF

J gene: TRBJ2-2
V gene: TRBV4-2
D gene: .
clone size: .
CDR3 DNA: TGTGCCAGCAGCCAAGAACCTATTGTAGAGCGGGTTGGGGCCAACACCGGGGAGCTGTTTTTT
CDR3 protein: CASSQEPIVERVGANTGELFF

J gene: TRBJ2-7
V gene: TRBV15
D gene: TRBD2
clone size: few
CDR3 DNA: TGTGCCACCAGCAGAGGGACTAGCGGAACCTACGAGCAGTACTTC
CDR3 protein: CATSRGTSGTYEQYF

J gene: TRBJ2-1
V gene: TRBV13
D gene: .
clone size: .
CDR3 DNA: TGTGCCAGCAGCCCCGGGGGAGGGGGTGGCTCCTACAATGAGCAGTTCTTC
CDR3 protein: CASSPGGGGGSYNEQFF

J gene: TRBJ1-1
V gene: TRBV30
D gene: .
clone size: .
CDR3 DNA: TGTGCCTGGGGCGGGAACACTGAAGCTTTCTTT
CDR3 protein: CAWGGNTEAFF

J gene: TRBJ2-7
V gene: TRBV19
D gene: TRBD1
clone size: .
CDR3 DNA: TGTGCCAGTAGTATGACAGGGTTCGACGAGCAGTACTTC
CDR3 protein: CASSMTGFDEQYF

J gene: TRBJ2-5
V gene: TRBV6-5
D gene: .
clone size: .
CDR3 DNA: TGTGCCAGCAGTTACTCTGCGGGGCACCAAGAGACCCAGTACTTC
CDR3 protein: CASSYSAGHQETQYF

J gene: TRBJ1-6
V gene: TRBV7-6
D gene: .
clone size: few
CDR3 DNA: TGTGCCAGCAGCTGGGACTCGGATAATTCACCCCTCCACTTT
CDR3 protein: CASSWDSDNSPLHF

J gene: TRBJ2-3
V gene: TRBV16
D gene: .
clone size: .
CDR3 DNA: TGTGCCAGCGCACGAGGCTGGGGCACAGATACGCAGTATTTT
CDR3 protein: CASARGWGTDTQYF

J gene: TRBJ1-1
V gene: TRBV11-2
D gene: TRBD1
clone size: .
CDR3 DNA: TGTGCCAGCAGCCACGACAGGGATGAAGCTTTCTTT
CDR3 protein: CASSHDRDEAFF

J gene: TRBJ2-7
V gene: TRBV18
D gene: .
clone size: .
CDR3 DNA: TGTGCCAGCTCGGTGCAGGGTTTTGGGTCCTACGAGCAGTACTTC
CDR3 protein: CASSVQGFGSYEQYF

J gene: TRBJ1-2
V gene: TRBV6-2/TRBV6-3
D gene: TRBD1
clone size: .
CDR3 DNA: TGTGCCAGCAGCCCACAGGGGGCGAACTATGGCTACACCTTC
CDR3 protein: CASSPQGANYGYTF

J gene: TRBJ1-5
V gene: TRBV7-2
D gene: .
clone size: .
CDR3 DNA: TGTGCCAGCAGCTTACACTTATATAGCAATCAGCCCCAGCATTTT
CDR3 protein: CASSLHLYSNQPQHF

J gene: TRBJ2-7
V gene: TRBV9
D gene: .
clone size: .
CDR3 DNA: TGTGCCAGCAGCCCGCGACTAGTGGGCGAGCAGTACTTC
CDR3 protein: CASSPRLVGEQYF

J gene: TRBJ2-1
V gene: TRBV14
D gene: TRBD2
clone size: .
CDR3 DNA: TGTGCCAGCAGCCCCGTAGCGGGGTATTACAATGAGCAGTTCTTC
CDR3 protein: CASSPVAGYYNEQFF

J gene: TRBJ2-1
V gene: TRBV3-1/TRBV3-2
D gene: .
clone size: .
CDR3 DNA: TGTGCCAGCAGCCCCTTATCCTACAATGAGCAGTTCTTC
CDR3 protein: CASSPLSYNEQFF

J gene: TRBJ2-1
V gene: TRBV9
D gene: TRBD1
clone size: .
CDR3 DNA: TGTGCCAGCAGCTTCACCCCAGGCGCACAGGGGGTCGTTGAGCAGTTCTTC
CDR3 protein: CASSFTPGAQGVVEQFF

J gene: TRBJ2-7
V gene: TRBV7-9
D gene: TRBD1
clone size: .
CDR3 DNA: TGTGCCAGCAGCCTGGACAGGGGGCCGGGCGAGCAGTACTTC
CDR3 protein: CASSLDRGPGEQYF